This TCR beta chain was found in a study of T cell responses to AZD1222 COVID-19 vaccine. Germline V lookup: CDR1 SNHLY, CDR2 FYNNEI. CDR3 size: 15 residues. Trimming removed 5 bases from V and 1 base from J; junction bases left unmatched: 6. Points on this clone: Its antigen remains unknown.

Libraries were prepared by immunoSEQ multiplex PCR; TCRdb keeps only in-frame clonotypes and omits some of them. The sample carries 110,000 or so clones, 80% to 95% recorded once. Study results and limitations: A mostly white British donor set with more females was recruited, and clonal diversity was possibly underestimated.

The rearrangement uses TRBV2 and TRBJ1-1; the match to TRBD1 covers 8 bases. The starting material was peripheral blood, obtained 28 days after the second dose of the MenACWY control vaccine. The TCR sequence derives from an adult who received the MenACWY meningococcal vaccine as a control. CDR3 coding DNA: TGTGCCAGCAGTCTACAGGGGGGACGGAACACTGAAGCTTTCTTT. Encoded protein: CASSLQGGRNTEAFF.